The following is a TCR beta chain sequence with its context. PCR was performed a second time for about 6 to 12 cycles using a sample-barcoded 5' primer and a J-beta primer mix. MiXCR was run by TCRdb on the 5' RACE reads, yielding one entry per CDR3 protein. The repertoire holds fewer than 900,000 distinct CDR3 sequences, with approximately 35% as singletons. This CDR3 is built from 12 residues. V lost 6 bases, J lost 5 bases, and 8 bases lay in between. The data are from a study of blood T cells in healthy people across ages. The origin of this receptor is a man younger than 35 in good health. J is TRBJ1-5 and V is TRBV12-3 or TRBV12-4; D is ambiguous. Sample: blood. The CDR3 here is CASSRYYQPQHF. The CDR3 DNA is TGTGCCAGCAGCCGTTATTATCAGCCCCAGCATTTT.